The sequence of this T cell receptor beta chain was determined in a study of cytomegalovirus exposure and HLA in healthy donors. Whole-study results and caveats: Altogether, more than 150 TCR beta chains were recorded as cytomegalovirus-associated. In an earlier analysis, about 90% or about 30%: the productive usage of most TCR beta V segments.

Turning to this clone: As yet, its antigen is unknown.

60 Vbeta and 13 Jbeta primers were used in PCR. Methods used by the authors: Later, an analysis found around 80 million unique TCR beta chains, and around 12 million of these were shared. Data came from immunoSEQ multiplex PCR; TCRdb stores just in-frame clones and leaves some out. That table supplies the V and J calls and clone size; D and trimming were determined from the DNA. The data show 150,000 or so clones, with approximately 86% seen just once and about 1.5% held by the top ten. Germline-derived CDR1 and CDR2 are SGHTA and FQGTGA. The CDR3 is 16 amino acids. Germline trimming cut 2 bases from V and 5 bases from J; bases unmatched to any gene: 5.

This receptor was obtained from a male donor in good health and CMV-seronegative. V usage is TRBV7-3 and J usage is TRBJ2-3; 12 nucleotides line up with TRBD1. Sequences were obtained from PBMCs. CDR3 in DNA: TGTGCCAGCAGCTTAGGGGACAGGGGGCGTATAGATACGCAGTATTTT. Translation gives CASSLGDRGRIDTQYF.